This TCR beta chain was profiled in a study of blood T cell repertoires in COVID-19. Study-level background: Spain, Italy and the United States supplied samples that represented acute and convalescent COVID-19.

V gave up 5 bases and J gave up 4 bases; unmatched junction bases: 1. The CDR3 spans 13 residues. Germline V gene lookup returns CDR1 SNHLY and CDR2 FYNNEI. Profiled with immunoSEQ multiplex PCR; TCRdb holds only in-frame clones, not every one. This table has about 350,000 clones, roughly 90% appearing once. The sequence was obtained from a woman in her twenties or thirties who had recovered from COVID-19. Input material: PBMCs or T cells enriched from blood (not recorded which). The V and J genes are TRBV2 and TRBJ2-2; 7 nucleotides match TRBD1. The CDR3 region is CASSYRGTGELFF. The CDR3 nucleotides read TGTGCCAGCAGTTACAGGGGCACCGGGGAGCTGTTTTTT.